Listed here are 4 T cell receptor beta chains from one sample, sequenced in a study of blood T cell repertoires in COVID-19. Produced via immunoSEQ multiplex PCR; TCRdb's table is partial and in-frame only. The sample records tens of thousands of clones, around 90% being singletons. Material: peripheral blood. The receptor set was obtained from a human donor with active COVID-19. The donor label of this sample is uncertain.

The chain couples TRBV7-9 to TRBJ2-7, with D uncertain. Germline V gene lookup returns CDR1 SEHNR and CDR2 FQNEAQ (reference sequence). The CDR3 is made up of 15 amino acids. Trimming left V 3 bases short and J 3 bases short, with 15 bases between. The CDR3 protein is CASSLGVGLYYEQYF. The DNA of the CDR3 is TGTGCCAGCAGCTTGGGCGTGGGTCTGTACTACGAGCAGTACTTC.

This clone was seen only once. This chain uses TRBV18 with TRBJ2-3; possible D gene TRBD2, 6 bases. The ends were cut back, 2 bases at V and 8 bases at J, with 17 bases in the middle. CDR3 length: 15 amino acids. The germline V gene has CDR1 KGHSH and CDR2 LQKENI. The chain's CDR3 is CASSPELAEGGTQYF. The CDR3 nucleotides are TGTGCCAGCTCACCAGAATTAGCGGAGGGCGGTACGCAGTATTTT.

The gene calls are TRBV5-6 and TRBJ2-7, with D tentatively TRBD1 (6 bases). CDR1 and CDR2 from the germline V gene are SGHDT and YYEEEE. This CDR3 has 15 amino acids. Trimming left V 1 base short and J 1 base short, with 12 bases between. CDR3 DNA: TGTGCCAGCAGCTTGTCCCAGGGGTTTTCCTACGAGCAGTACTTC. Translating it yields CASSLSQGFSYEQYF. The whole variable domain, remainder taken from reference TRBV5-6 and TRBJ2-7, is DAGVTQSPTHLIKTRGQQVTLRCSPKSGHDTVSWYQQALGQGPQFIFQYYEEEERQRGNFPDRFSGHQFPNYSSELNVNALLLGDSALYLCASSLSQGFSYEQYFGPGTRLTVT.

In DNA, the CDR3 is TGTGCCAGCACAATCGGGACTAATCAGCCCCAGCATTTT. It translates to CASTIGTNQPQHF. The chain carries TRBV28 and TRBJ1-5, with a weak D call TRBD1 (5 bases). The CDR3 loop spans 13 amino acids. V dropped 7 bases and J dropped 4 bases, with 11 bases sitting between them. Germline V gene lookup returns CDR1 MDHEN and CDR2 SYDVKM. Using reference TRBV28 and TRBJ1-5 for the parts outside the CDR3, the full variable domain is DVKVTQSSRYLVKRTGEKVFLECVQDMDHENMFWYRQDPGLGLRLIYFSYDVKMKEKGDIPEGYSVSREKKERFSLILESASTNQTSMYLCASTIGTNQPQHFGDGTRLSIL.